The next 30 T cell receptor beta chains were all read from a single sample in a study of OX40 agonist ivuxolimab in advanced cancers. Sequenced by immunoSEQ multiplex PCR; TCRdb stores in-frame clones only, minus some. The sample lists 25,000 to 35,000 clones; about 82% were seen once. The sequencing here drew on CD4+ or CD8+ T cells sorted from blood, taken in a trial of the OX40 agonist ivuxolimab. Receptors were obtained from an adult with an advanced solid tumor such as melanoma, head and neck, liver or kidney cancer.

CDR3 sequence: CASSEGRRGNTEAFF. CDR3 DNA: TGTGCCAGCAGCGAAGGTCGTCGGGGGAACACTGAAGCTTTCTTT. The V call is TRBV14, the J call TRBJ1-1; D gene ambiguous. Germline V gene data show CDR1 as SGHDN and CDR2 as FVKESK. This CDR3 spans 15 amino acids. V was clipped by 5 bases and J by 1 base, with 14 bases between them.

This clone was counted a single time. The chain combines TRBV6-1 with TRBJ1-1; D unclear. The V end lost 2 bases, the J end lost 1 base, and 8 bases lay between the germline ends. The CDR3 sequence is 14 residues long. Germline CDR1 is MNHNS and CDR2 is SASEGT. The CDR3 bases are TGTGCCAGCAGTGAATTAGCCGGGAACACTGAAGCTTTCTTT. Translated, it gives CASSELAGNTEAFF.

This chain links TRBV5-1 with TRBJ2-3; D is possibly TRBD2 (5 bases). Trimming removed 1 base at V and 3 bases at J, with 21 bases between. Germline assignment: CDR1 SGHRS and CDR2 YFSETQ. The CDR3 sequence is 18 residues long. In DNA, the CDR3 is TGCGCCAGCAGCTTGAATAAGGAAGCGGCGGAGGTGACAGATACGCAGTATTTT. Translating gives CASSLNKEAAEVTDTQYF.

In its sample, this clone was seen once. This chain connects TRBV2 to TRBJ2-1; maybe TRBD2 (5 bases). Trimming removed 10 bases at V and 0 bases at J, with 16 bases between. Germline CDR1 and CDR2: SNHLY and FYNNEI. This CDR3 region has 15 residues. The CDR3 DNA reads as TGTGCCACCGACGATCTAGGGAGCTCCTACAATGAGCAGTTCTTC. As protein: CATDDLGSSYNEQFF.

The CDR3 here is CASSNYDGLNQPQHF. For the CDR3, the DNA is TGTGCCAGCAGTAACTATGACGGACTCAATCAGCCCCAGCATTTT. The chain employs TRBV28 and TRBJ1-5; D not resolved. The CDR3 runs 15 residues. Germline CDR1 is MDHEN and CDR2 is SYDVKM. The V end lost 5 bases, the J end lost 3 bases, and 14 bases lay between the germline ends.

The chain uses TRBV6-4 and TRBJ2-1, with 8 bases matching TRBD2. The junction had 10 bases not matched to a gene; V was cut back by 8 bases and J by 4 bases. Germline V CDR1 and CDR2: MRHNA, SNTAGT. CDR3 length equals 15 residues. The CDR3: CASSPGGGGYNEQFF. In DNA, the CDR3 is TGTGCCAGCTCCCCCGGGGGGGGAGGATACAATGAGCAGTTCTTC.

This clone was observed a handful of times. This CDR3 reads CASSSWDRVTYEQYF. CDR3 bases: TGTGCCAGCAGCTCCTGGGACAGGGTCACCTACGAGCAGTACTTC. This chain connects TRBV7-9 to TRBJ2-7; 9 bases are a match to TRBD1. V gave up 4 bases and J gave up 2 bases; unmatched junction bases: 6. Germline V lookup: CDR1 SEHNR, CDR2 FQNEAQ (reference sequence). The CDR3 has 15 residues. The full variable domain, its missing parts supplied by reference TRBV7-9 and TRBJ2-7, is DTGVSQNPRHKITKRGQNVTFRCDPISEHNRLYWYRQTLGQGPEFLTYFQNEAQLEKSRLLSDRFSAERPKGSFSTLEIQRTEQGDSAMYLCASSSWDRVTYEQYFGPGTRLTVT.

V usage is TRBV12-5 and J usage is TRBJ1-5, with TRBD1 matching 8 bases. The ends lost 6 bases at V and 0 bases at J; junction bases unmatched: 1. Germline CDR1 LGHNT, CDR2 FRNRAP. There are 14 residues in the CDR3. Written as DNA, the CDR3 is TGTGCTAGTGGGGACAGGGTTAGCAATCAGCCCCAGCATTTT. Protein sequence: CASGDRVSNQPQHF.

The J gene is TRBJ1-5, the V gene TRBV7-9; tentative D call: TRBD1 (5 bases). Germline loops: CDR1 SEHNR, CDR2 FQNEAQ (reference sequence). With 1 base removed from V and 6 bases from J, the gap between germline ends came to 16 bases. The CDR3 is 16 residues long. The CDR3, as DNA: TGTGCCAGCAGCTTAGGGGGCTCTGGACTCGGTCAGCCCCAGCATTTT. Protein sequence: CASSLGGSGLGQPQHF. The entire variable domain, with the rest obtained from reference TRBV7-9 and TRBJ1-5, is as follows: DTGVSQNPRHKITKRGQNVTFRCDPISEHNRLYWYRQTLGQGPEFLTYFQNEAQLEKSRLLSDRFSAERPKGSFSTLEIQRTEQGDSAMYLCASSLGGSGLGQPQHFGDGTRLSIL.

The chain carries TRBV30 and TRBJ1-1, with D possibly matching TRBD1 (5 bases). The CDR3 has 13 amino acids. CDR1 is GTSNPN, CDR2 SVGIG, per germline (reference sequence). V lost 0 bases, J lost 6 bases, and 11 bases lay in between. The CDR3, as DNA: TGTGCCTGGAGTGTAGGGGTATTCGCTGAAGCTTTCTTT. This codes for CAWSVGVFAEAFF.

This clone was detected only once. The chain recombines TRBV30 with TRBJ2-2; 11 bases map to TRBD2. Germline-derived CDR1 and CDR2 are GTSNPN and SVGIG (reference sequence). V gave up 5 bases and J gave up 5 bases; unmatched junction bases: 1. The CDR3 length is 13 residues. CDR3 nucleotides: TGTGCCTGGCGGACTAGCGGGACCGGGGAGCTGTTTTTT. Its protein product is CAWRTSGTGELFF.

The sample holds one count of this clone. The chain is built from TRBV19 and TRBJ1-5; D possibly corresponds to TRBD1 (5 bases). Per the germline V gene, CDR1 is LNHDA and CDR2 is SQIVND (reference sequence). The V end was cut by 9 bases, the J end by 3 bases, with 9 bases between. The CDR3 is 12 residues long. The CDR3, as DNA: TGTGCCAGCAGACAGCCCAATCAGCCCCAGCATTTT. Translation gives CASRQPNQPQHF.

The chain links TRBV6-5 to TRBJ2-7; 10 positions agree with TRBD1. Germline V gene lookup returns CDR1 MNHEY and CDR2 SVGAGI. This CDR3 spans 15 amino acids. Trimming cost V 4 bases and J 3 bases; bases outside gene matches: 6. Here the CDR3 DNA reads TGTGCCAGCAGTTCCGGGACAGGGGACATCTACGAGCAGTACTTC. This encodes CASSSGTGDIYEQYF.

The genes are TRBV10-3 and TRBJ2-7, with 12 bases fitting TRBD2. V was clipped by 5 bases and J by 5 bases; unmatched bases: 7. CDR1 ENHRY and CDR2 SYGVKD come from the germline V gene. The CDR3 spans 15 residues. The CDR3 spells CAISTLAGGPNEQYF. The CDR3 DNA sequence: TGTGCCATCAGTACTCTAGCGGGAGGGCCGAACGAGCAGTACTTC.

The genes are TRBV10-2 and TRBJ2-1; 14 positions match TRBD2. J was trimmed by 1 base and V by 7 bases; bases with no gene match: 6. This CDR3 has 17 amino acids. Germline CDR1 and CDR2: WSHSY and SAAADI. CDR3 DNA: TGCGCCAGCACCGGGACTAGCGGGAGTTTTTCCTACAATGAGCAGTTCTTC. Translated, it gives CASTGTSGSFSYNEQFF.

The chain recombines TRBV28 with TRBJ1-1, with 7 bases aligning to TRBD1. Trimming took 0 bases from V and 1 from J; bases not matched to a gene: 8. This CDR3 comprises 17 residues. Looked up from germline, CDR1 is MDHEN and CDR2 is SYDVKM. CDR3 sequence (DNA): TGTGCCAGCAGTTTATGGACAGGGCGACTGGAGAACACTGAAGCTTTCTTT. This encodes CASSLWTGRLENTEAFF.

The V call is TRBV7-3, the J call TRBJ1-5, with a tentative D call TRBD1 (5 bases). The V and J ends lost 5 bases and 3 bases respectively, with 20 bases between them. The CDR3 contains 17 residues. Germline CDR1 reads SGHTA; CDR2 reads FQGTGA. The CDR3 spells CASSPRTLRLFNQPQHF. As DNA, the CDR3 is TGTGCCAGCAGCCCGAGGACATTACGACTCTTCAATCAGCCCCAGCATTTT.

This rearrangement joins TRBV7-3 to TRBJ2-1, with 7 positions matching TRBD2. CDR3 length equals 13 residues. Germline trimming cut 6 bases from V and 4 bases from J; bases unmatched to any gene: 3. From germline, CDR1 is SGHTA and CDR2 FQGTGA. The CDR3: CASSISGYNEQFF. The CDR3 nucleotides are TGTGCCAGCAGTATTAGCGGGTACAATGAGCAGTTCTTC.

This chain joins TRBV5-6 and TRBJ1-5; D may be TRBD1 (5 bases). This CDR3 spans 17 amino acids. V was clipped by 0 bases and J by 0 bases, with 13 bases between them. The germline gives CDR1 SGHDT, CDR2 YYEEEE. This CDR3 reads CASSLGGEVSSNQPQHF. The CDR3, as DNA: TGTGCCAGCAGCTTGGGGGGGGAAGTTTCTAGCAATCAGCCCCAGCATTTT.

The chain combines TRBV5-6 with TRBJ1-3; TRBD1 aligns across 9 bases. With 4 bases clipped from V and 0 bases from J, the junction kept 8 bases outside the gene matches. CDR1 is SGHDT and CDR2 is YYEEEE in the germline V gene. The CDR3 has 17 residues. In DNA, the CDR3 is TGTGCCAGCAGCGCCGGGACAGGGCCCTACTCTGGAAACACCATATATTTT. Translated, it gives CASSAGTGPYSGNTIYF.

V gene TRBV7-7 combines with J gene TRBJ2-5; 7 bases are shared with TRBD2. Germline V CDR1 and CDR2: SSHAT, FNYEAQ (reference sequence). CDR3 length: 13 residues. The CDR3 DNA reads TGTGCTAGCTCTATAGGGAGGGAAGAGACCCAGTACTTC. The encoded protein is CASSIGREETQYF.

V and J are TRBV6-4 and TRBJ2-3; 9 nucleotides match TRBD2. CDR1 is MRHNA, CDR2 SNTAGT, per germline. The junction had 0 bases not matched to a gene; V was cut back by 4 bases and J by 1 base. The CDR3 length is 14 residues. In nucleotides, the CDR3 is TGTGCCAGCAGTGGCGGGGGGGGCACAGATACGCAGTATTTT. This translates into CASSGGGGTDTQYF.

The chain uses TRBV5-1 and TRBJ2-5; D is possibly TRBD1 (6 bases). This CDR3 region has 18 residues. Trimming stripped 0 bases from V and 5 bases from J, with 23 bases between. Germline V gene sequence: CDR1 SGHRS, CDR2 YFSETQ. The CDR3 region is CASSLVDSPGERGETQYF. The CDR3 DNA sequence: TGCGCCAGCAGCTTGGTGGACTCTCCAGGGGAGAGGGGCGAGACCCAGTACTTC.

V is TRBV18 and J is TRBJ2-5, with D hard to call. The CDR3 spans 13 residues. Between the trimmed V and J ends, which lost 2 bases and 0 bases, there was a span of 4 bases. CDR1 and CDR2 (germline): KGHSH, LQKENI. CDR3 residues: CASSPGHQETQYF. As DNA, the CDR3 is TGTGCCAGCTCACCAGGGCACCAAGAGACCCAGTACTTC.

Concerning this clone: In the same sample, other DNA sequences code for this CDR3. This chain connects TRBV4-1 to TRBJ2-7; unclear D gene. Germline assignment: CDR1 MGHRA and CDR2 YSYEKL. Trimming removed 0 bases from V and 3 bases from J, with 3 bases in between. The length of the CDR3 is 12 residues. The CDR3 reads CASSQDFYEQYF. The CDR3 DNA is TGCGCCAGCAGCCAAGATTTCTACGAGCAGTACTTC.

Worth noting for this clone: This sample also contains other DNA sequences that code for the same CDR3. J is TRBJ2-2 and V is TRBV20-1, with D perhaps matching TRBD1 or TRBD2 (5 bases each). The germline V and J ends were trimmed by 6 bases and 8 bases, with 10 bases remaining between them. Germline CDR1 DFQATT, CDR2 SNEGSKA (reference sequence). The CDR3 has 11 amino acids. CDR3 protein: CSAGPGGELFF. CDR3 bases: TGCAGTGCGGGACCGGGAGGGGAGCTGTTTTTT.

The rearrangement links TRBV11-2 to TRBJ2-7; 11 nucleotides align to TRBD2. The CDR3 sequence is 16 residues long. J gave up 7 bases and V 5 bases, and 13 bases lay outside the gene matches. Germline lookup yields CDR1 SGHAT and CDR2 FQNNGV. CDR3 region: CASSRNPLAGGWEQYF. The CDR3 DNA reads TGTGCCAGCAGCCGAAACCCGCTAGCGGGAGGTTGGGAGCAGTACTTC.

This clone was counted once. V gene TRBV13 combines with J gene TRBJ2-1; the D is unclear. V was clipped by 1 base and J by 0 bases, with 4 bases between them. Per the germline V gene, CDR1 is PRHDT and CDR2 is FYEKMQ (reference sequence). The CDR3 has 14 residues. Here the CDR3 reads CASSLDGSYNEQFF. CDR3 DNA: TGTGCCAGCAGCTTAGATGGCTCCTACAATGAGCAGTTCTTC.

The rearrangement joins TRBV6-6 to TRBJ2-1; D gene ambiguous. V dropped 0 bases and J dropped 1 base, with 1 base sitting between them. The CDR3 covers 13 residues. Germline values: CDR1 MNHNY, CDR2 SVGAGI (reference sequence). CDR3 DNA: TGTGCCAGCAGTTACTCGTCCTACAATGAGCAGTTCTTC. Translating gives CASSYSSYNEQFF.

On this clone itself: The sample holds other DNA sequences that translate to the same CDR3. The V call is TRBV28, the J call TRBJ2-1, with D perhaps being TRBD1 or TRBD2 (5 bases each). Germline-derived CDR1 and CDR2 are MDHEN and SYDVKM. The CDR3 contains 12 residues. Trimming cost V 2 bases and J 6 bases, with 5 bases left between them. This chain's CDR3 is CASSLGGNEQFF. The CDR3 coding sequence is TGTGCCAGCAGTTTAGGGGGCAATGAGCAGTTCTTC.